The present T cell receptor beta chain was sequenced within a study of T cell responses to AZD1222 COVID-19 vaccine (dated by TCRdb to the early 2020s). In terms of the full investigation: Because spike-specific TCR depth and breadth did not differ between the two schedules, AZD1222 recipients who got a second dose at roughly 4 weeks were pooled with those who got a second dose at roughly 12 weeks. TCR sequencing was performed for about 240 trial participants, of whom some 200 were given two doses of AZD1222 and some 26 were given two doses of MenACWY control vaccine. Trial participants were enrolled by age into subgroups of 18-55, 56-69 and 70-plus years, and around 150, 29 and 61 TCR-sequenced participants, respectively, were included in these subgroups.

The CDR3 regions of human TCRbeta chains were analyzed by immunosequencing. The authors processed their data as follows. Repertoire TCRs were matched against a reference library of SARS-CoV-2-specific TCRs generated with the MIRA antigen-specificity platform. Breadth was defined as the fraction of unique TCRs that were SARS-CoV-2-associated. Depth was defined as the fraction of total T cells that were SARS-CoV-2-associated. Using the MIRA data, each spike-specific TCR was mapped to the spike region that the TCR reacts to and placed in a CD4 or CD8 class. Log10-transformed breadth and depth values were compared by one-way ANOVA with Sidak's multiple comparisons tests. TCRdb took over this immuneACCESS table, retaining in-frame rearrangements with V and J assigned. Such tables are incomplete; in checked studies, under half of the missing clones stem from an unresolved V gene, and the remainder is unexplained. V, J and clone size were drawn from that table, and D and trimming were deduced from the DNA. The sample includes some 99,000 clones, with 70% to 90% observed a single time. The ten largest clones represent approximately 17% of the sample.

Trimming at the junction amounts to 4 bases on V and 5 bases on J, and the germline ends lie 12 bases apart. Counted from cysteine to phenylalanine, this CDR3 has 14 amino acids. Only CDR3 DNA is held: 42 bases, read in frame from base 1. In the germline V gene (reference sequence), CDR1 corresponds to LNHDA and CDR2 to SQIVND. Overall study results and their limits: Because no day 14 peak-response samples were available, repertoires were characterized only after the peak T cell response. In the small 56-69-year group, the increase in depth fell short of significance, most likely because of low power. Epitopes outside the regions mutated in the B.1.351 and B.1.1.7 variants were reportedly recognized by nearly half of the unique spike-specific TCRs. Conclusions about previously exposed vaccinees are limited because only five to seven AZD1222 recipients were SARS-CoV-2 seropositive at baseline. After two AZD1222 doses, spike-specific TCR breadth and depth were significantly higher than at day 0 and than in MenACWY recipients. Vaccine-associated CD4 TCRs spanned the whole spike protein, with dominant responses in regions 160-218 and 743-854. Participants were mostly white British and included more females than males, and it was suggested by the authors that clonal diversity may have been underestimated.

Regarding this clone: Its cognate antigen has yet to be identified. No much larger clone exists at a distance of one base, and base qualities are not known.

This specimen's time point label, interpreted: baseline before first vaccination. The vaccinee samples were drawn from two UK trials, COV001 and COV002, one of which was a single-blind randomized controlled phase 2/3 trial testing AZD1222 (ChAdOx1 nCoV-19) in healthy adults. For TCRbeta chain sequencing, PBMC samples from trial participants were taken at day 0 and at day 28 after the second dose. The chain is encoded by TRBV19 joined to TRBJ1-5; a tentative D match to TRBD1 spans 5 bases. Sequenced material: peripheral blood, taken on day 0 of AZD1222 vaccination. This clonotype originated in an adult in good health. Here is the DNA: TGTGCCAGTAGTAATTTTTTAGGGGATCAGCCCCAGCATTTT. It translates as CASSNFLGDQPQHF.